The next 13 T cell receptor beta chains were all read from a single sample in a study of T cell responses to AZD1222 COVID-19 vaccine. Profiled with immunoSEQ multiplex PCR; TCRdb holds only in-frame clones, not every one. The sample records over 150,000 clones, 90% being singletons. Sequences were derived from peripheral blood, sampled on day 0 of AZD1222 vaccination. The receptor source for this set is an adult in good health.

The chain has TRBV28 and TRBJ1-2; possibly TRBD1 for D (6 bases). CDR1 is MDHEN, CDR2 SYDVKM, per germline. V lost 4 bases and J lost 7, with 16 bases in between. This CDR3 comprises 14 residues. CDR3 in amino acids: CASSWGAGRSGYTF. DNA of the CDR3: TGTGCCAGCAGTTGGGGGGCAGGGCGAAGTGGCTACACCTTC.

The V gene is TRBV2, the J gene TRBJ2-5, with TRBD2 matching 14 bases. Germline V gene data show CDR1 as SNHLY and CDR2 as FYNNEI. The V segment lost 5 bases and the J segment 9 bases; nucleotides outside the gene matches: 14. The CDR3 has 17 amino acids. Here the CDR3 DNA reads TGTGCCAGCAGTCCCTCCAGGACTAGCGGGGGGAGGAGACCCCAGTACTTC. Protein product: CASSPSRTSGGRRPQYF.

This sequence joins TRBV6-4 and TRBJ1-1, with TRBD1 matching 9 bases. The CDR3 is 15 residues long. The junction had 5 bases not matched to a gene; V was cut back by 2 bases and J by 4 bases. Germline loops: CDR1 MRHNA, CDR2 SNTAGT. CDR3 in amino acids: CASSDPGDRATEAFF. CDR3 nucleotide sequence: TGTGCCAGCAGTGACCCGGGGGACAGGGCCACTGAAGCTTTCTTT.

CDR3 sequence reads: CASSSGTAFRQPQHF. Written as DNA, the CDR3 is TGTGCCAGCAGTTCCGGGACAGCTTTTAGGCAGCCCCAGCATTTT. The V call is TRBV28, the J call TRBJ1-5, with TRBD1 identical over 7 bases. Losses at the gene ends were 4 bases for V and 7 bases for J; bases not matched to a gene: 10. Germline V gene sequence: CDR1 MDHEN, CDR2 SYDVKM. This CDR3 spans 15 amino acids.

The chain uses TRBV5-5 and TRBJ1-4; D unresolved. This CDR3 is built from 15 residues. Germline V gives CDR1 SGHKS, CDR2 YYEKEE (reference sequence). V lost 2 bases to trimming and J lost 5 bases, with 13 bases between them. The CDR3 here is CASSFRPEGNEKLFF. DNA for the CDR3: TGTGCCAGCAGCTTTCGCCCTGAAGGCAATGAAAAACTGTTTTTT.

V gene TRBV13 combines with J gene TRBJ1-5; 11 nucleotides agree with TRBD1. J was trimmed by 5 bases and V by 4 bases; bases with no gene match: 1. The germline CDR1 and CDR2 sequences are PRHDT and FYEKMQ (reference sequence). This CDR3 has 14 amino acids. The CDR3 nucleotides read TGTGCCAGCAGCTGGGGACAGGGGGATCAGCCCCAGCATTTT. Its translation: CASSWGQGDQPQHF.

V usage is TRBV7-9 and J usage is TRBJ1-1; TRBD1 might be the D (6 bases). V dropped 4 bases and J dropped 6 bases, with 15 bases sitting between them. Germline CDR1 and CDR2: SEHNR and FQNEAQ (reference sequence). CDR3 size: 14 residues. The CDR3 region has the DNA TGTGCCAGCAGCTCCCCACCAGGACAGCCTGAAGCTTTCTTT. Translated: CASSSPPGQPEAFF.

The chain couples TRBV5-1 to TRBJ1-1, with D unresolved. Per the germline V gene, CDR1 is SGHRS and CDR2 is YFSETQ. The CDR3 is 14 amino acids. The V gene lost 4 bases and the J gene lost 4 bases, with 14 bases spanning the gap. The CDR3: CASSPNSGGTEAFF. DNA of the CDR3: TGCGCCAGCAGCCCTAACTCGGGAGGCACTGAAGCTTTCTTT.

The V gene is TRBV6-2 or TRBV6-3, the J gene TRBJ1-4; maybe TRBD1 (6 bases). The CDR3 is made up of 13 amino acids. Germline V gives CDR1 MNHEY, CDR2 SVGEGT. Trimming pared 6 bases from V and 7 bases from J, leaving 12 bases between. The CDR3 DNA sequence: TGTGCCAGCAGCTCCAGGGGAGGTGAAAAACTGTTTTTT. It is translated as CASSSRGGEKLFF.

The V gene is TRBV27, the J gene TRBJ1-1; 7 bases match TRBD1. After removal of 6 bases from V and 4 bases from J, the junction contained 11 bases not matched to a gene. From germline, CDR1 is MNHEY and CDR2 SMNVEV (reference sequence). This CDR3 is 15 amino acids long. The CDR3 region has the DNA TGTGCCAGCAGCTTAATGGGACAGTTGTCCACTGAAGCTTTCTTT. It translates to CASSLMGQLSTEAFF.

This chain joins TRBV14 and TRBJ1-2; weak D call: TRBD1 (6 bases). There are 18 residues in the CDR3. Germline V CDR1 and CDR2: SGHDN, FVKESK. The germline V and J ends were trimmed by 3 bases and 1 base, with 21 bases remaining between them. The CDR3 protein is CASSQKIKGGELNYGYTF. In DNA, the CDR3 is TGTGCCAGCAGCCAGAAAATCAAGGGGGGGGAGCTTAACTATGGCTACACCTTC.

The rearrangement joins TRBV6-5 to TRBJ2-7, with 10 bases fitting TRBD1. The CDR3 totals 15 residues. V shed 5 bases, J shed 2 bases, and the junction held 6 bases outside the gene matches. Germline V gene sequence: CDR1 MNHEY, CDR2 SVGAGI. The CDR3 DNA follows: TGTGCCAGCAGTCGAGGCGGACAGGGGGCCTACGAGCAGTACTTC. As protein: CASSRGGQGAYEQYF.

CDR3 amino acids: CAWRGSPYEQYF. The DNA of the CDR3 is TGTGCCTGGCGGGGGAGCCCCTACGAGCAGTACTTC. This chain links TRBV30 with TRBJ2-7, with D possibly being TRBD2 (6 bases). CDR3 length: 12 residues. The germline gives CDR1 GTSNPN, CDR2 SVGIG (reference sequence). V was trimmed by 5 bases and J by 2 bases, leaving 10 bases between them. The full variable domain, in which reference TRBV30 and TRBJ2-7 provide the parts outside the CDR3, is SQTIHQWPATLVQPVGSPLSLECTVEGTSNPNLYWYRQAAGRGLQLLFYSVGIGQISSEVPQNLSASRPQDRQFILSSKKLLLSDSGFYLCAWRGSPYEQYFGPGTRLTVT.